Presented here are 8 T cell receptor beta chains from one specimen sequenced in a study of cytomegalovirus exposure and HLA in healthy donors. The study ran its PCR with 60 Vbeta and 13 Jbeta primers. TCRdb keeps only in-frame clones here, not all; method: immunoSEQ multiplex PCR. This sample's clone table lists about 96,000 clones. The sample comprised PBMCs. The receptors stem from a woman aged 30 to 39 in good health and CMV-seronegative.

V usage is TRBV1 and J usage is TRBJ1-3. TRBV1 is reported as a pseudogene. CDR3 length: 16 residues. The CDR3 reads CTSSQDFYHSGNTIYF. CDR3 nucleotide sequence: TGCACCAGCAGCCAAGATTTCTATCATTCTGGAAACACCATATATTTT.

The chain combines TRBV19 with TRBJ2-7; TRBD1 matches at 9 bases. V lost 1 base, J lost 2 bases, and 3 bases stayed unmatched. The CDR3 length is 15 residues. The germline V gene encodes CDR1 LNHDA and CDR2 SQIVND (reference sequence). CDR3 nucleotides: TGTGCCAGTAGTATAGTACAGGGGGCGACCTACGAGCAGTACTTC. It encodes CASSIVQGATYEQYF.

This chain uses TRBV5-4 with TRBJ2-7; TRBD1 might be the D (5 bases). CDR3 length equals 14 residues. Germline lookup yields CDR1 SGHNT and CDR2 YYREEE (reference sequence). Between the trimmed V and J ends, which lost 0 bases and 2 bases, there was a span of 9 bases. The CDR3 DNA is TGTGCCAGCAGCTTGGCAGCCAGGGCCTACGAGCAGTACTTC. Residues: CASSLAARAYEQYF.

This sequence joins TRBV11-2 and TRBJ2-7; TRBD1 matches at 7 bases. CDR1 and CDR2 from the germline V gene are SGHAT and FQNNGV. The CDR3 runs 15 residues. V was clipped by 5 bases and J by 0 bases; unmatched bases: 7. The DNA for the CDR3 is TGTGCCAGCAGCCAAGGGGGCGAACTCTCCTACGAGCAGTACTTC. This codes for CASSQGGELSYEQYF. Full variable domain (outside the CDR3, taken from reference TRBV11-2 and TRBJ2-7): EAGVAQSPRYKIIEKRQSVAFWCNPISGHATLYWYQQILGQGPKLLIQFQNNGVVDDSQLPKDRFSAERLKGVDSTLKIQPAKLEDSAVYLCASSQGGELSYEQYFGPGTRLTVT.

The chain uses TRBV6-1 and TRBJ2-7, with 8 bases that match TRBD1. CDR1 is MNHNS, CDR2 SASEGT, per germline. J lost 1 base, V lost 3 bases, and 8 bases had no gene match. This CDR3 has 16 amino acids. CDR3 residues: CASSEAGGPPSYEQYF. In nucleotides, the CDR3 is TGTGCCAGCAGTGAGGCAGGGGGCCCCCCTTCCTACGAGCAGTACTTC.

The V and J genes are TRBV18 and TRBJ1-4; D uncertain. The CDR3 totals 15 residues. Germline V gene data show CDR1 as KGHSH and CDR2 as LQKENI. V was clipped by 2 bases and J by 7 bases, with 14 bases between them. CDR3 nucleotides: TGTGCCAGCTCACCAGTCCAGGTAAAAGGTGAAAAACTGTTTTTT. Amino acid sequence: CASSPVQVKGEKLFF.

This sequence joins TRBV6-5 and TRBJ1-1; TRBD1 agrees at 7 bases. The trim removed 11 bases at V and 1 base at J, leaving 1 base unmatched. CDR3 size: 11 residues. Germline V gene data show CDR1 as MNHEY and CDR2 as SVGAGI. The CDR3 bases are TGTGCCGCAGGGGGGAACACTGAAGCTTTCTTT. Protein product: CAAGGNTEAFF.

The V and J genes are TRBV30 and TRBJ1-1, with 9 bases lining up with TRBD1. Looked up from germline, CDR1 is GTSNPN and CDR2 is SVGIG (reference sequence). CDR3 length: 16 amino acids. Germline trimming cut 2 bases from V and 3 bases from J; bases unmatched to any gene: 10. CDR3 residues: CAWSLRDRVLDTEAFF. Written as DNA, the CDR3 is TGTGCCTGGAGTCTCCGGGACAGGGTCTTAGACACTGAAGCTTTCTTT.